This T cell receptor beta chain was captured by sequencing in a study of shared clonotypes between healthy human individuals. Every subset had its genomic DNA shared out evenly among several immunoSEQ plates. Roughly 27,000 T cell genomes, or around 290 ng DNA, went into replicate PCRs of unsorted PBMC. The sequenced material, unsorted PBMC DNA, was run on ten immunoSEQ deep assay plates. Sequencing was performed with immunoSEQ multiplex PCR; in TCRdb, only in-frame clones are kept and a portion is missing. The sample holds about 470,000 clones, 70% to 80% seen once. This clone was observed a single time. Source material: PBMCs. This TCR derives from a woman in her forties in good health. Some clones in this sample may be carry-over from other donors' samples.

The CDR3, as DNA: TGTGCCAGTAGTATGCTTGGGGCTAGGGAGCAGTTCTTC. Residues: CASSMLGAREQFF. The J gene is TRBJ2-1, the V gene TRBV19; perhaps TRBD1 as D (5 bases). The CDR3 is 13 amino acids. V was pared by 3 bases and J by 10 bases, with 13 bases between. CDR1 is LNHDA and CDR2 is SQIVND in the germline V gene (reference sequence).